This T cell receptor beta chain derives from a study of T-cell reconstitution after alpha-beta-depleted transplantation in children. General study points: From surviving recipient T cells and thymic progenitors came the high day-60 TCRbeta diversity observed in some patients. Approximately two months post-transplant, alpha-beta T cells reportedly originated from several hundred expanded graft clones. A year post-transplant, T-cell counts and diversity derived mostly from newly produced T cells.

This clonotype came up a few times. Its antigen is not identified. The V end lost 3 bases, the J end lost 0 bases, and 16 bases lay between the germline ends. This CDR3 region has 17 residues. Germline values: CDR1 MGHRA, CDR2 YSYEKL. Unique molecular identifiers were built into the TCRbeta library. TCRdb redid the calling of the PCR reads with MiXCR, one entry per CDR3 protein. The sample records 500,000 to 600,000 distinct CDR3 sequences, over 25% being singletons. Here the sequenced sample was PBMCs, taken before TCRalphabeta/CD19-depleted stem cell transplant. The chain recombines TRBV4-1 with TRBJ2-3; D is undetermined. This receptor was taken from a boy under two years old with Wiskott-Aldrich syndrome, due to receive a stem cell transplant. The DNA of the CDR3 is TGCGCCAGCAGCCACCACCCCGACGGCACTAGCACAGATACGCAGTATTTT. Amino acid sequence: CASSHHPDGTSTDTQYF.